These 6 T cell receptor beta chains were sequenced from one sample in a study of response to subunit inactivated influenza vaccine. TCRdb re-derived calls from the RT-PCR reads in MiXCR, one entry per CDR3 protein. The repertoire holds about 830,000 distinct CDR3 sequences, with roughly 18% as singletons. The material was PBMCs from blood, obtained about 5 days after vaccination. The receptors come from a man aged 45-65 years who received an inactivated influenza vaccine.

The chain is built from TRBV28 and TRBJ1-5; D possibly corresponds to TRBD1 (6 bases). Germline values: CDR1 MDHEN, CDR2 SYDVKM. The V end was cut by 3 bases, the J end by 3 bases, with 9 bases between. There are 14 residues in the CDR3. The DNA of the CDR3 is TGTGCCAGCAGTTTCGACAGGTACAATCAGCCCCAGCATTTT. It yields the protein CASSFDRYNQPQHF.

V and J are TRBV29-1 and TRBJ2-3; TRBD2 agrees at 12 bases. V dropped 0 bases and J dropped 2; count of bases not matched to a gene: 3. CDR1 and CDR2 from the germline V gene are SQVTM and ANQGSEA. This CDR3 spans 16 amino acids. CDR3 amino acids: CSVEDRTSGVTDTQYF. CDR3 sequence (DNA): TGCAGCGTTGAAGATCGGACTAGCGGGGTCACAGATACGCAGTATTTT.

The CDR3 coding sequence is TGCAGCGTTGAAGAAGGGACTAGCGGCGACTACGAGCAGTACTTC. Translation: CSVEEGTSGDYEQYF. V gene TRBV29-1 combines with J gene TRBJ2-7; TRBD2 agrees at 11 bases. This CDR3 is 15 amino acids long. With 0 bases clipped from V and 3 bases from J, the junction kept 4 bases outside the gene matches. CDR1 is SQVTM, CDR2 ANQGSEA, per germline.

The chain employs TRBV5-1 and TRBJ1-1; a possible D gene is TRBD1 (6 bases). V was pared by 1 base and J by 6 bases, with 16 bases between. The length of the CDR3 is 15 residues. CDR1 and CDR2 (germline): SGHRS, YFSETQ. The CDR3 nucleotides are TGCGCCAGCAGCTTGACGGTACAGGGAAGGGCTGAAGCTTTCTTT. Translation gives CASSLTVQGRAEAFF.

The J gene is TRBJ2-3, the V gene TRBV20-1; 13 positions match TRBD2. Germline CDR1 DFQATT, CDR2 SNEGSKA (reference sequence). This CDR3 region has 17 residues. Unmatched junction bases numbered 10, after V lost 3 bases and J lost 4 bases. CDR3 DNA: TGCAGTGCTAGTGATTTGAGGACTAGCGGGAGTTCAGATACGCAGTATTTT. Translation: CSASDLRTSGSSDTQYF.

The CDR3 here is CASSTRDPDTQYF. The CDR3 DNA reads TGTGCCAGTAGTACACGGGACCCAGATACGCAGTATTTT. The chain has TRBV19 and TRBJ2-3; D possibly uses TRBD1 or TRBD2 (5 bases each). Germline CDR1 and CDR2: LNHDA and SQIVND (reference sequence). The CDR3 totals 13 residues. V was clipped by 4 bases and J by 4 bases, with 9 bases between them.